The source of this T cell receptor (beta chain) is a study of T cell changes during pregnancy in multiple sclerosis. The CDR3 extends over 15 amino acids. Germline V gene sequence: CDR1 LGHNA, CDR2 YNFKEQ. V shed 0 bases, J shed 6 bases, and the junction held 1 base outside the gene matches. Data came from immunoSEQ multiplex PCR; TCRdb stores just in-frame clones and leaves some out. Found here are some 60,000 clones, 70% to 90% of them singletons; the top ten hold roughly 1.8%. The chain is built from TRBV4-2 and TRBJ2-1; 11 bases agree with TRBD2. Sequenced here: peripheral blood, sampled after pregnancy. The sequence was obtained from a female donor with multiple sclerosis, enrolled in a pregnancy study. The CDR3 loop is CASSQDSGGANEQFF. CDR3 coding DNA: TGTGCCAGCAGCCAAGATAGCGGGGGGGCCAATGAGCAGTTCTTC.